This T cell receptor (beta chain) was retrieved from a study of beta chain features in type 1 diabetes. Broader study findings: cDNA-based reads could over-represent cells with high TCR expression. All four CD4+ subsets from Type 1 diabetes patients carried moderately but significantly shorter TCRB CDR3s. It was among patients, rather than healthy donors, that naive, central memory and Treg TCRB repertoires appeared more similar.

Since all of the isolated RNA was reverse transcribed, expressed TCRB transcripts were what got sequenced. Sequencing used immunoSEQ multiplex PCR; TCRdb keeps in-frame clones, though not all of them. The profile covers 600,000 or so clones, with over 13% appearing a single time and nearly 0.04% taken by the ten largest. The CDR3 runs 13 residues. Germline CDR1 is SNHLY and CDR2 is FYNNEI. V lost 4 bases to trimming and J lost 6 bases, with 12 bases between them. This clone appeared a few times. Its antigen is not identified. Approximately 110 mL of blood, on average, came from one heparinised draw per donor.

The chain couples TRBV2 to TRBJ1-2; D unresolved. This receptor was obtained from a man between 18 and 29 years old with type 1 diabetes. Input material: naive CD4+ T cells from blood. CDR3 nucleotides: TGTGCCAGCAGTGTCCTTAATGGCGATGGCTACACCTTC. Translation: CASSVLNGDGYTF.